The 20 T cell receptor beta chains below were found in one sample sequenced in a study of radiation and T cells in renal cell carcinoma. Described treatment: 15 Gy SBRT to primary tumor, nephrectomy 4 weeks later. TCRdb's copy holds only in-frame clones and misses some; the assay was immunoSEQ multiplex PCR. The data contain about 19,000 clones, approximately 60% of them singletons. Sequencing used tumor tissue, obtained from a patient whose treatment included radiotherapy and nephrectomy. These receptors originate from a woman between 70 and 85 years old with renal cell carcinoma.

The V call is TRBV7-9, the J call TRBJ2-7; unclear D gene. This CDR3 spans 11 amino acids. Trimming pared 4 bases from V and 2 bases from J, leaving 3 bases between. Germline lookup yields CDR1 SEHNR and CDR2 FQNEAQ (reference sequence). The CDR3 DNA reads TGTGCCAGCAGCTACACCTACGAGCAGTACTTC. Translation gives CASSYTYEQYF.

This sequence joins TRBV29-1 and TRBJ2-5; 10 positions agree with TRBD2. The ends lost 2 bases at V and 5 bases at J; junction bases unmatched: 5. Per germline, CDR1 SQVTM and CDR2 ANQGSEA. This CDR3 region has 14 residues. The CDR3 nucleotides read TGCAGCGTTGAAAGCGGGGGGGCCGGGGAGACCCAGTACTTC. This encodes CSVESGGAGETQYF. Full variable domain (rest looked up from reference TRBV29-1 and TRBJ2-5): SAVISQKPSRDICQRGTSLTIQCQVDSQVTMMFWYRQQPGQSLTLIATANQGSEATYESGFVIDKFPISRPNLTFSTLTVSNMSPEDSSIYLCSVESGGAGETQYFGPGTRLLVL.

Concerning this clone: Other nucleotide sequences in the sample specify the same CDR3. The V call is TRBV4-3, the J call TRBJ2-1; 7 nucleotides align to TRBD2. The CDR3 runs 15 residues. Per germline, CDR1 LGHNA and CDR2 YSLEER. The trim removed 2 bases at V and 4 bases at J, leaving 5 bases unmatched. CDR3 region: CASSQRLAVYNEQFF. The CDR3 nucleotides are TGCGCCAGCAGCCAACGGCTAGCGGTTTACAATGAGCAGTTCTTC.

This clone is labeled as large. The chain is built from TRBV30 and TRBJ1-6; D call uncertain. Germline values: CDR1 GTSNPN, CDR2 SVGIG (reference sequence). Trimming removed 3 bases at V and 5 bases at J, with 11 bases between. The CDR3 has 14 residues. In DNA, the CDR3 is TGTGCCTGGAGGGGCCAGAGCAATAATTCACCCCTCCACTTT. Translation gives CAWRGQSNNSPLHF.

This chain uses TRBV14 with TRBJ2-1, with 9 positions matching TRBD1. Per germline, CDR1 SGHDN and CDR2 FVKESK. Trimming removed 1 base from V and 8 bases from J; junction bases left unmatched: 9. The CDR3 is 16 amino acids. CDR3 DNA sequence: TGTGCCAGCAGCCAAGCTCACGGGACAGGGAACTATGAGCAGTTCTTC. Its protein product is CASSQAHGTGNYEQFF.

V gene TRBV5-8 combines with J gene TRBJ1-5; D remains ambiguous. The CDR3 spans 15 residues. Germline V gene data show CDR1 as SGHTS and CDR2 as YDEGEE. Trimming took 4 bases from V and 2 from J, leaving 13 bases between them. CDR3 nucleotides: TGTGCCAGCAGCCCATCTTTGGGCGGCAATCAGCCCCAGCATTTT. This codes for CASSPSLGGNQPQHF.

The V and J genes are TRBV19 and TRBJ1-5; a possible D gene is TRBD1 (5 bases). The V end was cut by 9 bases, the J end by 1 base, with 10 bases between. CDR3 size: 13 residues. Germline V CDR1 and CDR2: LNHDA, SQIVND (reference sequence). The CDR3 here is CASRGWSNQPQHF. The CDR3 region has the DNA TGTGCCAGCCGGGGGTGGAGCAATCAGCCCCAGCATTTT.

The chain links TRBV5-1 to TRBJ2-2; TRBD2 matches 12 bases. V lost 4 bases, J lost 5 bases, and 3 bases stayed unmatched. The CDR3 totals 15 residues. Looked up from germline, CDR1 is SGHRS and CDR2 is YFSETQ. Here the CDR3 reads CASSQLAGGTGELFF. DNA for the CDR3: TGCGCCAGCAGCCAACTAGCGGGGGGAACCGGGGAGCTGTTTTTT. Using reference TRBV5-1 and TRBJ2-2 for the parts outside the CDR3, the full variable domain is KAGVTQTPRYLIKTRGQQVTLSCSPISGHRSVSWYQQTPGQGLQFLFEYFSETQRNKGNFPGRFSGRQFSNSRSEMNVSTLELGDSALYLCASSQLAGGTGELFFGEGSRLTVL.

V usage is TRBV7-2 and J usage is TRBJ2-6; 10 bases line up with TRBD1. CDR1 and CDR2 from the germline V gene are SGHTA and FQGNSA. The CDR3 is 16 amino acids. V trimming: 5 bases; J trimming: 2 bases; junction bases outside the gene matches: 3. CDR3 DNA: TGTGCCAGCAGCCCGGGACAGGGGACTGGGGCCAACGTCCTGACTTTC. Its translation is CASSPGQGTGANVLTF.

The CDR3 DNA follows: TGTGCCAGCAGCCCAGGGGACAGGGGAACAGATACGCAGTATTTT. It is translated as CASSPGDRGTDTQYF. V is TRBV5-4 and J is TRBJ2-3, with TRBD1 matching over 10 bases. Germline values: CDR1 SGHNT, CDR2 YYREEE (reference sequence). The V segment lost 4 bases and the J segment 3 bases; nucleotides outside the gene matches: 5. The CDR3 has 15 amino acids.

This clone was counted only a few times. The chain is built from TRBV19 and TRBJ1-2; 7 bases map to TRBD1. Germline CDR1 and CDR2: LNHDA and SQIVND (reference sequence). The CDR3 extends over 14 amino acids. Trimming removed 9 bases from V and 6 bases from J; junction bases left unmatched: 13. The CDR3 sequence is CASRRGQRGNGYTF. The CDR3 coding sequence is TGTGCCAGCCGACGGGGACAGAGGGGAAATGGCTACACCTTC.

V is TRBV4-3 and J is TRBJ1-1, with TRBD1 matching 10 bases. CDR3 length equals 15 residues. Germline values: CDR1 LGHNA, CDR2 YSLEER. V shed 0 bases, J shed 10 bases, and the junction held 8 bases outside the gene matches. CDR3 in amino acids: CASSQERTGGSRAFF. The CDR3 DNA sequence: TGCGCCAGCAGCCAAGAGAGGACAGGGGGGTCTCGAGCTTTCTTT.

In DNA, the CDR3 is TGTGCCAGTAGATCGGGGCGAACGTCCAGCACAGATACGCAGTATTTT. Its translation is CASRSGRTSSTDTQYF. The genes are TRBV19 and TRBJ2-3; either TRBD1 or TRBD2 may supply D (5 bases each). This CDR3 comprises 16 residues. The ends were cut back, 6 bases at V and 0 bases at J, with 16 bases in the middle. The V gene's germline CDR1 is LNHDA and CDR2 SQIVND (reference sequence). Full variable domain (missing parts from reference TRBV19 and TRBJ2-3): DGGITQSPKYLFRKEGQNVTLSCEQNLNHDAMYWYRQDPGQGLRLIYYSQIVNDFQKGDIAEGYSVSREKKESFPLTVTSAQKNPTAFYLCASRSGRTSSTDTQYFGPGTRLTVL.

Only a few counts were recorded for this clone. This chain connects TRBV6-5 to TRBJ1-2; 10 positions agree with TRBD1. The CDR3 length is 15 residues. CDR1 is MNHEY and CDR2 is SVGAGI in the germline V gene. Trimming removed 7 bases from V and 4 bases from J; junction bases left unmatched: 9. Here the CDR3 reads CASMLGQGFRYGYTF. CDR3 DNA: TGTGCCAGCATGTTGGGACAGGGGTTTCGCTATGGCTACACCTTC.

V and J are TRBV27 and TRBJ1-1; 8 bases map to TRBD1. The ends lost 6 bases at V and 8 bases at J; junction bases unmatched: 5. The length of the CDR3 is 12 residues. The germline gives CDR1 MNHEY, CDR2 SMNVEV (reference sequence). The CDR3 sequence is CASSHGDREAFF. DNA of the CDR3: TGTGCCAGCAGCCATGGGGACAGGGAAGCTTTCTTT.

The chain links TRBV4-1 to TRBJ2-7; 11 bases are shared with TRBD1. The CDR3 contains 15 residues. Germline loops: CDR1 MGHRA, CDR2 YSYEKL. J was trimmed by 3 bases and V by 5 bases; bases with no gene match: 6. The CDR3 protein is CASSTDRGLIYEQYF. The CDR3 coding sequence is TGCGCCAGCAGCACGGACAGGGGGCTTATCTACGAGCAGTACTTC.

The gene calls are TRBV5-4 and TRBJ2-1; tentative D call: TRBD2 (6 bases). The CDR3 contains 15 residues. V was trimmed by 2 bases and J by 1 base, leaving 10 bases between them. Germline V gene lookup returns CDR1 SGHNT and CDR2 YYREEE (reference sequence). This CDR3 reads CASSFGGASYNEQFF. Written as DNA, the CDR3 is TGTGCCAGCAGCTTCGGAGGGGCGTCCTACAATGAGCAGTTCTTC.

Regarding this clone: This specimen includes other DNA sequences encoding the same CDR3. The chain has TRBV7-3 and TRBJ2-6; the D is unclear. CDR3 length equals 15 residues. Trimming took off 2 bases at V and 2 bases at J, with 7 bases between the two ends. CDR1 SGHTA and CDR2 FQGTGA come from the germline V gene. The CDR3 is CASSLSSTGANVLTF. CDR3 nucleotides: TGTGCCAGCAGCTTATCCAGTACTGGGGCCAACGTCCTGACTTTC.

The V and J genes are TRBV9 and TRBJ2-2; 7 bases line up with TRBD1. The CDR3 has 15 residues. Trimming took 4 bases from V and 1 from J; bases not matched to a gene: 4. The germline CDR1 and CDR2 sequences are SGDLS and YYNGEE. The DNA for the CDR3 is TGTGCCAGCAGCCCGACAGGGATGAACACCGGGGAGCTGTTTTTT. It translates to CASSPTGMNTGELFF.

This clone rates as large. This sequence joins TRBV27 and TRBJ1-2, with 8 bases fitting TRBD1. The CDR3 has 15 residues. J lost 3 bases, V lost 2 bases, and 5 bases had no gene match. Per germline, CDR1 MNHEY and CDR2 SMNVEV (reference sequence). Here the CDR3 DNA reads TGTGCCAGCAGTTTACTTCCGGGACAGGACTATGGCTACACCTTC. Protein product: CASSLLPGQDYGYTF.